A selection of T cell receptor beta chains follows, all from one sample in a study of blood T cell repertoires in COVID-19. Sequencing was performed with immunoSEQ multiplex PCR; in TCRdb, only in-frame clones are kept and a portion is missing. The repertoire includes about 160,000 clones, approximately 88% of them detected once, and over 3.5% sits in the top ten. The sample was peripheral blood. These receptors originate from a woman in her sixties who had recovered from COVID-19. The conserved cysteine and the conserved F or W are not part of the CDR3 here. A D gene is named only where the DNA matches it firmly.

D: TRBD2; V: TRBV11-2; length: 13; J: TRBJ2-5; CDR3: ASSSGGAFVETQY
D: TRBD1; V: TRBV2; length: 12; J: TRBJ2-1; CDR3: ASKWTGVLDEQF
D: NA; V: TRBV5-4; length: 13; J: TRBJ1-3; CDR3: ASSLGNSGGNTIY
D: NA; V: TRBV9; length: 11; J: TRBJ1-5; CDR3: ASSVGNNQPQH
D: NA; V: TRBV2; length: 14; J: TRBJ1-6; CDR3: ASSDTVSSYNSPLH
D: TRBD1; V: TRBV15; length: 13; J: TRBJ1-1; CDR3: ATSRATGMNTEAF
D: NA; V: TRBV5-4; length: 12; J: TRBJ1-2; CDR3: ASRPPGGSYGYT
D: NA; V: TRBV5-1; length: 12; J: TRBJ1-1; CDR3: ASSFGSGSTEAF
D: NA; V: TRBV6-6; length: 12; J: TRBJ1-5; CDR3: ASSYAQGSQPQH
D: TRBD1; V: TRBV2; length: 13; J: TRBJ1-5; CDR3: ASSLGQGSNQPQH
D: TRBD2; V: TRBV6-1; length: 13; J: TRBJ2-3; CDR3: ASSEGTAGTDTQY
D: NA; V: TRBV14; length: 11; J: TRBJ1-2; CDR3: ASSPSGPYGYT
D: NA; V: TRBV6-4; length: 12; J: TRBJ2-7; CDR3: ASRVFGQTYEQY
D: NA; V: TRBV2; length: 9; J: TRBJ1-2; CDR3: ASSLEMGYT
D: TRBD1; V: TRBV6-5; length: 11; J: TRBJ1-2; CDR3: ASSTTGGFGYT
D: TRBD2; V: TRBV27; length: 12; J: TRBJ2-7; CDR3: ASRKREGFHEQY
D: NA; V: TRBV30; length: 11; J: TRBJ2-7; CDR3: AWSRDLYYEQY
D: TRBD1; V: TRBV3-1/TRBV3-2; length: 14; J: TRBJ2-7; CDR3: ASNPGYGTGDHEQY
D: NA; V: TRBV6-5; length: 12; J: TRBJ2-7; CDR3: ASSSAGGSYEQY
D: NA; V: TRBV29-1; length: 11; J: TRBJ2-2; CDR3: SVQSFNTGELF
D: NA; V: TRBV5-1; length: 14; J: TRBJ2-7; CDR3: ASSLKAGLSSYEQY
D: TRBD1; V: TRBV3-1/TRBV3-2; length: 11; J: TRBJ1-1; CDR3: ASSQDRGTEAF